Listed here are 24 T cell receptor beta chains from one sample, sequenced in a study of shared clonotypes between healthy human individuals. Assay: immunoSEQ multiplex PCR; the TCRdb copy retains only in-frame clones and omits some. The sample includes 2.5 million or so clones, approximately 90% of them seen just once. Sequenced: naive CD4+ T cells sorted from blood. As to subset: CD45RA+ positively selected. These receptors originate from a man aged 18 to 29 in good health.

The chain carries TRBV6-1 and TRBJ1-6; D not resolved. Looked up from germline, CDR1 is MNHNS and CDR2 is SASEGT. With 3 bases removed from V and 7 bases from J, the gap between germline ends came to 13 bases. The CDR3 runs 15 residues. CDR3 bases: TGTGCCAGCAGTGACCAGACGGGCCTGAATTCACCCCTCCACTTT. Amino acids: CASSDQTGLNSPLHF.

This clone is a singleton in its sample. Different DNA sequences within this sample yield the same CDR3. CDR3 protein: CASSLRQLNTEAFF. The CDR3 DNA follows: TGTGCCAGCAGTTTACGGCAGTTGAACACTGAAGCTTTCTTT. The chain has TRBV28 and TRBJ1-1; D is undetermined. This CDR3 contains 14 residues. Germline assignment: CDR1 MDHEN and CDR2 SYDVKM. With 2 bases removed from V and 0 bases from J, the gap between germline ends came to 7 bases.

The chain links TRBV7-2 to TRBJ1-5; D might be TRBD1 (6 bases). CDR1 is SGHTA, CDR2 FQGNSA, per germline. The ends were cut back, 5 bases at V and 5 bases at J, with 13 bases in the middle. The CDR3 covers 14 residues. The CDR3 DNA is TGTGCCAGCAGCCCGACAGGACGTTATCAGCCCCAGCATTTT. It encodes CASSPTGRYQPQHF.

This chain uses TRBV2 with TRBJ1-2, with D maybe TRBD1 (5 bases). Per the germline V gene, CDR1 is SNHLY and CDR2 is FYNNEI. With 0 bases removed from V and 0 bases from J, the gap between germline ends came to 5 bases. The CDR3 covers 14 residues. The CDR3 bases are TGTGCCAGCAGTGAAGCGACAGCTAACTATGGCTACACCTTC. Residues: CASSEATANYGYTF.

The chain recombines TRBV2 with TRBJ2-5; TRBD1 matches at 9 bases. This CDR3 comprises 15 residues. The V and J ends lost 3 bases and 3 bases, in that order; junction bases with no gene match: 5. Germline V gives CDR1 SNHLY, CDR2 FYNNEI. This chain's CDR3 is CASSEGTGKKETQYF. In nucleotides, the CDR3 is TGTGCCAGCAGTGAGGGGACAGGGAAAAAAGAGACCCAGTACTTC.

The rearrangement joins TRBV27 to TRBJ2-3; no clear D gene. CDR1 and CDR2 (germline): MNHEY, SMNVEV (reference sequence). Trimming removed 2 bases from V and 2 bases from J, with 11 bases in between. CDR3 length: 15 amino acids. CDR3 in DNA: TGTGCCAGCAGTTTACTAGGCCAGCACACAGATACGCAGTATTTT. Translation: CASSLLGQHTDTQYF.

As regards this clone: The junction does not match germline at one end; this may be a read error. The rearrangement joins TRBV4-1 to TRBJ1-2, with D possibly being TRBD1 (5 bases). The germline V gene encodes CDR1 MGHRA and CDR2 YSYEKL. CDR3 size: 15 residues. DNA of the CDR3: TGCGCCAGCAGCCAAGATCCGGCAGGGCTCTATGACTACACCTTC. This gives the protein CASSQDPAGLYDYTF.

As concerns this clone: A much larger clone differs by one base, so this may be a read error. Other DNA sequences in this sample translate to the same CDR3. The CDR3 sequence: CAWSRRGPYEQYF. The CDR3 region has the DNA TGTGCCTGGAGTCGGAGGGGGCCCTACGAGCAGTACTTC. This chain uses TRBV30 with TRBJ2-7; possibly TRBD1 for D (7 bases). Trimming cost V 2 bases and J 2 bases, with 10 bases left between them. This CDR3 contains 13 residues. Germline CDR1 and CDR2: GTSNPN and SVGIG (reference sequence).

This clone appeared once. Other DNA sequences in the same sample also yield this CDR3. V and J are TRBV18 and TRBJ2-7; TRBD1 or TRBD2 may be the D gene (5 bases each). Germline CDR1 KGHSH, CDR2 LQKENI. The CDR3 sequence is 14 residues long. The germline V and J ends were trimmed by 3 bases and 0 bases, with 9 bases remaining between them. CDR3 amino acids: CASSPGRGSYEQYF. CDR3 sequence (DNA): TGTGCCAGCTCACCGGGACGGGGCTCCTACGAGCAGTACTTC.

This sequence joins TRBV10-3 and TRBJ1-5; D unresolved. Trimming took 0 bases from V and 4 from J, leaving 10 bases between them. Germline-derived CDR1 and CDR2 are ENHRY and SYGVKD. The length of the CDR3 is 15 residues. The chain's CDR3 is CAISESGSPNQPQHF. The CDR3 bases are TGTGCCATCAGTGAGTCTGGCAGTCCGAATCAGCCCCAGCATTTT.

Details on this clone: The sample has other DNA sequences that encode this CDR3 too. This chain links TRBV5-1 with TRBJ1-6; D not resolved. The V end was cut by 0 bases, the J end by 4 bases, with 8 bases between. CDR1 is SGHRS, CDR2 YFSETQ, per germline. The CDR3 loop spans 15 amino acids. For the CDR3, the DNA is TGCGCCAGCAGCTTGGAGGGATTTTATAATTCACCCCTCCACTTT. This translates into CASSLEGFYNSPLHF.

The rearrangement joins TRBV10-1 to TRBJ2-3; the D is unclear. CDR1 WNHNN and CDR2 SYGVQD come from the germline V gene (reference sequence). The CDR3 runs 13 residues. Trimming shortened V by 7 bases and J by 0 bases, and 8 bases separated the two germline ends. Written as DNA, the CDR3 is TGCGCCAGCATACGCCGGAGCACAGATACGCAGTATTTT. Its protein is CASIRRSTDTQYF.

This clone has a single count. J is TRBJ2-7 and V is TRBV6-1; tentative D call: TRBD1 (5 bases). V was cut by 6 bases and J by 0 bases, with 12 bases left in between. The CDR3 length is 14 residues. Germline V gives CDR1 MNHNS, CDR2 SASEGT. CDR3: CASRGHGSSYEQYF. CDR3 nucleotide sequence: TGTGCCAGCAGAGGACACGGAAGCTCCTACGAGCAGTACTTC.

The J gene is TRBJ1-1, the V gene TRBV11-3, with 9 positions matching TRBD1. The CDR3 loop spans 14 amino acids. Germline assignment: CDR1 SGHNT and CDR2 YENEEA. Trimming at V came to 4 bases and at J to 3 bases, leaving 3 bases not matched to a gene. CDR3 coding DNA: TGTGCCAGCAGCTCACAGGGGGCAGACACTGAAGCTTTCTTT. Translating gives CASSSQGADTEAFF.

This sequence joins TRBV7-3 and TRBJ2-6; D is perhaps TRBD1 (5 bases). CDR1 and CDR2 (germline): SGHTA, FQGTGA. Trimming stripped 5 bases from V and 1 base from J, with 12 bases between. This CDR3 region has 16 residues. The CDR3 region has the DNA TGTGCCAGCAGCCAACAGGCGCTTTCTGGGGCCAACGTCCTGACTTTC. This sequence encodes CASSQQALSGANVLTF.

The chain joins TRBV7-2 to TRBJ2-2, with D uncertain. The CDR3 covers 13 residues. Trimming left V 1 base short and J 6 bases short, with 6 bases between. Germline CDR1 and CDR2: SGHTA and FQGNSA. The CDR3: CASSLGLSGELFF. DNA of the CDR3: TGTGCCAGCAGCTTAGGCTTGTCCGGGGAGCTGTTTTTT. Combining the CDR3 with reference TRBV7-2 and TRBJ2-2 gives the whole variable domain GAGVSQSPSNKVTEKGKDVELRCDPISGHTALYWYRQSLGQGLEFLIYFQGNSAPDKSGLPSDRFSAERTGGSVSTLTIQRTQQEDSAVYLCASSLGLSGELFFGEGSRLTVL.

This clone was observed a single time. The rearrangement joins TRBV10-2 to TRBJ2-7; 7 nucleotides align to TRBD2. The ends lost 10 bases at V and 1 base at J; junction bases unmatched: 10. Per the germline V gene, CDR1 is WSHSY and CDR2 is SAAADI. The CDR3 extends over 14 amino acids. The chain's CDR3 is CATGRGGWSYEQYF. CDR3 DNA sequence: TGCGCCACAGGACGCGGGGGATGGTCCTACGAGCAGTACTTC.

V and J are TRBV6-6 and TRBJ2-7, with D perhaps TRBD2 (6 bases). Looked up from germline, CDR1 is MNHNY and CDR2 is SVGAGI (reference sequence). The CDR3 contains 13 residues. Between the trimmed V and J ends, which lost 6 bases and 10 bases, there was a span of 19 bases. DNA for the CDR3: TGTGCCAGCAGCCCTGCTTGGCAGGGAGGACAGTACTTC. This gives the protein CASSPAWQGGQYF.

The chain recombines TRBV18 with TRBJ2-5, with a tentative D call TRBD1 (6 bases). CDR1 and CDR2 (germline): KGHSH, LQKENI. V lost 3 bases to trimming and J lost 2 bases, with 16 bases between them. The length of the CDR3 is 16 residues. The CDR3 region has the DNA TGTGCCAGCTCACCGGGGGCGCCAGGCGTACAAGAGACCCAGTACTTC. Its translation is CASSPGAPGVQETQYF.

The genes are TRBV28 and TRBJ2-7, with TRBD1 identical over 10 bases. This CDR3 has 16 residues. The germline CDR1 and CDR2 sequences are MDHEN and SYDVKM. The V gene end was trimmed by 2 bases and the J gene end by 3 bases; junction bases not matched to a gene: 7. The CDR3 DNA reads TGTGCCAGCAGTTTAACCGGGACAGGGGCAAACTACGAGCAGTACTTC. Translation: CASSLTGTGANYEQYF.

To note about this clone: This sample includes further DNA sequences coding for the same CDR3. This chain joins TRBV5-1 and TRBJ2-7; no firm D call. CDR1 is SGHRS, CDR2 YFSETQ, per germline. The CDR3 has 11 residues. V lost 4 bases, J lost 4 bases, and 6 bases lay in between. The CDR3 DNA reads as TGCGCCAGCAGCGCAGCGTACGAGCAGTACTTC. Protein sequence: CASSAAYEQYF.

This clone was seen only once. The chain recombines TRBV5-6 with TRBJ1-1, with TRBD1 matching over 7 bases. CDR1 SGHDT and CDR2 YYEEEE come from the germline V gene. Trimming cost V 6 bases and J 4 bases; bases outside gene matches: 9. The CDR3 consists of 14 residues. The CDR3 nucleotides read TGTGCCAGCATCTTACAGGGGATTGGCACTGAAGCTTTCTTT. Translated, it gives CASILQGIGTEAFF.

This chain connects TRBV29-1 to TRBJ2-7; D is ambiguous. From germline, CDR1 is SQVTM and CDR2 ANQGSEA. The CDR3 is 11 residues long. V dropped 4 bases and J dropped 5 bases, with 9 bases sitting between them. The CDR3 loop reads CSVAGFNEQYF. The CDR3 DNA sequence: TGCAGCGTTGCGGGTTTCAACGAGCAGTACTTC.

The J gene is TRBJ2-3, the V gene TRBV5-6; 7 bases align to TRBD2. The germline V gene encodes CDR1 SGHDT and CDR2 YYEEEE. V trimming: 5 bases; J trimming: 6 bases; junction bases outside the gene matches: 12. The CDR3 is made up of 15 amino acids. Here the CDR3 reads CASSPTLAVSDTQYF. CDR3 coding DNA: TGTGCCAGCAGTCCGACCCTAGCGGTTAGTGATACGCAGTATTTT.